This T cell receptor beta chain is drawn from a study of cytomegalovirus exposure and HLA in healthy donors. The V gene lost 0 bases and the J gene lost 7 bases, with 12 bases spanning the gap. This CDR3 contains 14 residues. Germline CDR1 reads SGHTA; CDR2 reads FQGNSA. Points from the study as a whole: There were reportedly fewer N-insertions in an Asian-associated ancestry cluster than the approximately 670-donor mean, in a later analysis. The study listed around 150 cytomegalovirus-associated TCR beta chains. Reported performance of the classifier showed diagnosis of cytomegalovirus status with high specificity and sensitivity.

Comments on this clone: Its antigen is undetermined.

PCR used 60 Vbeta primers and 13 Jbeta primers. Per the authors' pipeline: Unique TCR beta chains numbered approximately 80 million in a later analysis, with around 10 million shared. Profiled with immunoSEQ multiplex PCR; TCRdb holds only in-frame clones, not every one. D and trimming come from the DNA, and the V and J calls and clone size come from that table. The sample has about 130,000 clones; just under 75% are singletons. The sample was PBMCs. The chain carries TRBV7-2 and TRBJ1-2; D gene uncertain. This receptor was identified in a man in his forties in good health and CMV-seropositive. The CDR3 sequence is CASSLAWASVGYTF. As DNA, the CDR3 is TGTGCCAGCAGCTTAGCATGGGCGTCGGTTGGCTACACCTTC.